Shown below are 8 T cell receptor beta chains from a single sample sequenced in a study of blood T cell repertoires in COVID-19. Here immunoSEQ multiplex PCR was the method, and the copy in TCRdb shows in-frame clones only, minus some. Of just under 90,000 clones detected, 88% appear once; the ten largest clones hold about 2.7%. The sample consisted of peripheral blood. The receptor set was obtained from a woman aged 80 or over with acute or convalescent COVID-19.

This rearrangement joins TRBV6-4 to TRBJ2-3, with 11 nucleotides matching TRBD2. The CDR3 loop spans 17 amino acids. Germline CDR1 and CDR2: MRHNA and SNTAGT. V lost 4 bases and J lost 1; bases outside the gene matches: 7. The CDR3 reads CASSALAGGAGTDTQYF. For the CDR3, the DNA is TGTGCCAGCAGTGCTCTAGCGGGAGGCGCCGGCACAGATACGCAGTATTTT.

The chain uses TRBV19 and TRBJ1-5; D unresolved. V lost 5 bases to trimming and J lost 5 bases, with 16 bases between them. CDR1 and CDR2 from the germline V gene are LNHDA and SQIVND (reference sequence). The CDR3 has 15 amino acids. This CDR3 is CASSLTRGSYQPQHF. In nucleotides, the CDR3 is TGTGCCAGTAGTCTGACCCGGGGTTCATATCAGCCCCAGCATTTT.

The chain joins TRBV5-4 to TRBJ2-4; 9 nucleotides match TRBD1. CDR3 length: 16 residues. From germline, CDR1 is SGHNT and CDR2 YYREEE (reference sequence). V was pared by 3 bases and J by 0 bases, with 4 bases of the junction left unmatched. The CDR3 sequence is CASSWDRDLAKNIQYF. The CDR3 region has the DNA TGTGCCAGCAGCTGGGACAGGGACTTAGCCAAAAACATTCAGTACTTC.

The CDR3 region has the DNA TGCGCCAGCAGCTTGGGACTAGTTTCCTACAATGAGCAGTTCTTC. Encoded protein: CASSLGLVSYNEQFF. The V and J genes are TRBV5-1 and TRBJ2-1; D is possibly TRBD2 (6 bases). CDR1 is SGHRS and CDR2 is YFSETQ in the germline V gene. With 0 bases removed from V and 1 base from J, the gap between germline ends came to 8 bases. The CDR3 has 15 amino acids.

V is TRBV20-1 and J is TRBJ1-2; D is uncertain. The V end was cut by 7 bases, the J end by 3 bases, with 6 bases between. CDR1 is DFQATT, CDR2 SNEGSKA, per germline (reference sequence). This CDR3 contains 10 residues. The chain's CDR3 is CSGGDYGYTF. CDR3 coding DNA: TGCAGTGGCGGGGACTATGGCTACACCTTC.

The V gene is TRBV6-5, the J gene TRBJ2-7; 7 bases agree with TRBD2. Trimming cost V 6 bases and J 3 bases; bases outside gene matches: 11. The CDR3 covers 15 residues. Per germline, CDR1 MNHEY and CDR2 SVGAGI. CDR3 nucleotides: TGTGCCAGCAGGGCTTCGGGGAGGGCTTTCTACGAGCAGTACTTC. This gives the protein CASRASGRAFYEQYF.

In DNA, the CDR3 is TGTGCCAGCAGTTACAACGGTGATCAGCCCCAGCATTTT. Protein product: CASSYNGDQPQHF. The rearrangement uses TRBV6-6 and TRBJ1-5; no definite D call. CDR1 is MNHNY and CDR2 is SVGAGI in the germline V gene (reference sequence). The CDR3 has 13 amino acids. Trimming shortened V by 2 bases and J by 5 bases, and 7 bases separated the two germline ends.

V is TRBV5-1 and J is TRBJ1-1, with 8 bases fitting TRBD1. Germline V CDR1 and CDR2: SGHRS, YFSETQ. This CDR3 contains 15 residues. V trimming: 4 bases; J trimming: 3 bases; junction bases outside the gene matches: 8. The CDR3 coding sequence is TGCGCCAGCAGCCCTACGACAGGGGTAGACACTGAAGCTTTCTTT. As protein: CASSPTTGVDTEAFF.